The TCR beta chain under discussion was sequenced for a study of OX40 agonist ivuxolimab in advanced cancers. Study-wide background: Melanoma, hepatocellular carcinoma, head and neck or renal cell cancer occurred in dose-escalation patients. Notes on the study in general: The expanded peripheral T cells' antigen specificity was not determined.

Using immunoSEQ multiplex PCR, the repertoire was profiled, and TCRdb retains in-frame clones only, with some absent. The sample has some 33,000 clones, roughly nine tenths seen once. A note on this clone: Its antigen is undetermined.

The sample in question was CD4+ or CD8+ T cells sorted from blood, obtained in a trial of the OX40 agonist ivuxolimab. This clonotype was sampled from an adult with an advanced solid tumor such as melanoma, head and neck, liver or kidney cancer.

In DNA, the CDR3 is TGTGCCAGCAGTTTTACCGGGACAGGCCTCTATGGCTACACCTTC. Amino acids: CASSFTGTGLYGYTF. The J gene is TRBJ1-2, the V gene TRBV27, with 8 bases that match TRBD1. Looked up from germline, CDR1 is MNHEY and CDR2 is SMNVEV (reference sequence). J was trimmed by 4 bases and V by 3 bases; bases with no gene match: 7. The CDR3 sequence is 15 residues long.